The sequence of this T cell receptor beta chain was determined in a study of CD8 T cells in Susac syndrome. To note about this clonotype: Its antigen is as yet unknown.

RNA amounts of roughly 0.5 to 1 ug underwent reverse transcription with random hexamers. Via MiXCR, TCRdb re-called the immunoSEQ multiplex PCR reads, giving one row per CDR3 protein. Of under 110,000 distinct CDR3 sequences in the sample, 94% were seen once. Findings of the study overall: The peak of CD8+ clonal expansion in Susac was seen in TEMRA cells and active patients. TCR sequencing and HLA analysis covered a relatively small number of individuals.

Germline CDR1 and CDR2: LNHNV and YYDKDF (reference sequence). The trim removed 3 bases at V and 4 bases at J, leaving 4 bases unmatched. The CDR3 runs 14 residues. The sequenced target, TCR beta, came from blood CD8+ and CD4+ T cells. CD8+ and CD4+ T cells were negatively isolated; TEMRA cells were FACS-enriched. The clonotype comes from a human donor with Susac syndrome. V is TRBV15 and J is TRBJ2-3; 7 bases match TRBD1. Sequencing was performed on CD8+ T cells from PBMCs. The CDR3 here is CATSRATGSDTQYF. The CDR3 nucleotides are TGTGCCACCAGCAGGGCGACAGGGTCAGATACGCAGTATTTT.